These 2 T cell receptor beta chains were sequenced from one sample in a study of blood T cells in healthy people across ages. A second roughly 6 to 11 cycle PCR used barcoded and J-beta primers. TCRdb used MiXCR to reprocess the 5' RACE reads, holding one entry per CDR3 protein. The table records hundreds of thousands of distinct CDR3 sequences, nearly 60% of them present only once. The sample comprised blood. These receptors were taken from a young man in good health.

This clonotype has more than one count but fewer than ten. V gene TRBV20-1 combines with J gene TRBJ2-1; D may correspond to TRBD1 or TRBD2 (6 bases each). V was cut by 5 bases and J by 7 bases, with 9 bases left in between. This CDR3 comprises 11 residues. Germline CDR1 reads DFQATT; CDR2 reads SNEGSKA (reference sequence). CDR3 loop: CSAEGGNEQFF. CDR3 sequence (DNA): TGCAGTGCTGAGGGGGGAAATGAGCAGTTCTTC.

CDR3 DNA sequence: TGTGCCAGCAAAACCCTCGACCAGAGGGGTGAGACCCAGTACTTC. Protein: CASKTLDQRGETQYF. V and J are TRBV6-2 or TRBV6-3 and TRBJ2-4, with D possibly called TRBD1 or TRBD2 (5 bases each). The J call may be in error: the DNA end matches TRBJ2-5 better. CDR1 MNHEY and CDR2 SVGEGT come from the germline V gene. The CDR3 is 15 residues long.